This T cell receptor (beta chain) was sequenced in a study of OX40 agonist ivuxolimab in advanced cancers. Study-level background: Treatment of patients was with ivuxolimab, an agonistic anti-OX40 (CD134) antibody. Patients enrolled in dose escalation were diagnosed with hepatocellular carcinoma, melanoma, renal cell or head and neck cancer.

About this clone: No antigen is known for it.

Method: immunoSEQ multiplex PCR; TCRdb's copy keeps in-frame clones and lacks some. The sample contains some 74,000 clones, roughly 90% of which appear only once. With autoimmune disease history or systemic immunosuppression, patients were excluded. Study-wide results and caveats: Clonal expansion by week 6 occurred in CD4+ and CD8+ blood T cells (at 0.1 to 3.0 mg/kg).

Between the trimmed V and J ends, which lost 5 bases and 2 bases, there was a span of 10 bases. The germline CDR1 and CDR2 sequences are SGHNT and YYREEE (reference sequence). The CDR3 covers 13 residues. This chain links TRBV5-4 with TRBJ1-2, with D possibly TRBD1 on 5 matching bases. Sequenced here: CD4+ or CD8+ T cells sorted from blood, sampled in a trial of the OX40 agonist ivuxolimab. The source of this sequence is an adult with an advanced solid tumor such as melanoma, head and neck, liver or kidney cancer. The CDR3 coding sequence is TGTGCCAGCAGTTATGGACAAAACTATGGCTACACCTTC. Translated: CASSYGQNYGYTF.